This T cell receptor beta chain was recorded in a study of cytomegalovirus exposure and HLA in healthy donors. As concerns this clone: The antigen remains unidentified.

60 Vbeta and 13 Jbeta primers were used in PCR. As handled by the study authors: In a later analysis, around 11 million of about 80 million unique beta chains occurred in at least two donors. Profiling relied on immunoSEQ multiplex PCR, and the TCRdb table lists in-frame clones only, not all of them. The V and J calls and clone size come from that table; D and trimming were worked out from the DNA. The sample holds about 190,000 clones, 65% to 85% seen once. All the people who gave samples were healthy bone marrow donors. Study observations and caveats: Among TCR beta chains, those listed as cytomegalovirus-associated numbered some 160. Accurate prediction of most subjects' HLA-A and HLA-B alleles from TCR beta sequences was reported.

This CDR3 comprises 16 residues. Germline loops: CDR1 MGHRA, CDR2 YSYEKL. Trimming pared 4 bases from V and 5 bases from J, leaving 21 bases between. The TCR originated in a woman aged 25-40 years in good health and CMV-seropositive. The V call is TRBV4-1, the J call TRBJ2-7; weak D call: TRBD2 (6 bases). Sequenced material: PBMCs. CDR3 region: CASSPSLGGLGDEQYF. CDR3 bases: TGCGCCAGCAGCCCGTCCCTCGGGGGTCTCGGCGACGAGCAGTACTTC.